The source of this T cell receptor beta chain is a study of T cells after yellow fever vaccination. Study as a whole: SMART-Seq v4 Ultra Low Input served to prepare low-cell-number fractions. Study-level points and caveats: Peaking faster, on day 5 versus 15, the secondary response was nonetheless weaker. Reappearing after the booster were most of the clones from primary vaccination (around 96% CD4, 75% to 90% CD8).

Germline CDR1 and CDR2: LGHDT and YNNKEL (reference sequence). The junction had 1 base not matched to a gene; V was cut back by 1 base and J by 6 bases. The CDR3 is 15 amino acids. With regard to this clonotype: Its antigen remains unidentified.

Template switching by 5'RACE produced TCR cDNA, adding a universal primer site and UMIs. Via MiXCR, TCRdb re-called the 5' RACE reads, giving one row per CDR3 protein. The repertoire holds 240,000 or so distinct CDR3 sequences, less than 8.5% seen once, with over 0.65% in the top ten. The chain uses TRBV3-1 and TRBJ2-5; 14 bases match TRBD2. Sequencing used CD4+ T cells sorted from PBMCs, obtained 15 days after the yellow fever booster vaccination. This receptor was identified in a man younger than 45 who received the YFV17D yellow fever vaccine. CDR3 in amino acids: CASSQGTSGRKTQYF. The CDR3 nucleotides are TGTGCCAGCAGCCAAGGGACTAGCGGGAGGAAGACCCAGTACTTC.